Listed here are 7 T cell receptor beta chains from one sample, sequenced in a study of cytotoxic CD8 clonotypes in ibrutinib-treated CLL. Assay used: immunoSEQ multiplex PCR; TCRdb lists only in-frame clones, some missing. The data contain some 130,000 clones, 70% to 90% of them singletons. This specimen consisted of PBMCs, obtained after 24 months of ibrutinib treatment. The receptors shown here come from a human donor with chronic lymphocytic leukemia.

J is TRBJ2-5 and V is TRBV5-1; 8 bases line up with TRBD2. Unmatched junction bases numbered 4, after V lost 6 bases and J lost 0 bases. This CDR3 spans 14 amino acids. CDR1 is SGHRS, CDR2 YFSETQ, per germline. CDR3 region: CASTRGGYQETQYF. CDR3 DNA sequence: TGCGCCAGCACCCGGGGGGGATACCAAGAGACCCAGTACTTC.

The chain combines TRBV19 with TRBJ2-6; D gene uncertain. Germline CDR1 is LNHDA and CDR2 is SQIVND (reference sequence). This CDR3 comprises 15 residues. The V gene lost 7 bases and the J gene lost 0 bases, with 10 bases spanning the gap. The CDR3 DNA sequence: TGTGCCAGTACCCAACCCCACTCTGGGGCCAACGTCCTGACTTTC. It codes for CASTQPHSGANVLTF.

This sequence joins TRBV5-4 and TRBJ2-3; D unclear. The CDR3 totals 12 residues. Trimming left V 4 bases short and J 5 bases short, with 8 bases between. CDR1 is SGHNT and CDR2 is YYREEE in the germline V gene (reference sequence). The CDR3 protein is CASSPSGDTQYF. In DNA form, the CDR3 reads TGTGCCAGCAGCCCATCCGGAGATACGCAGTATTTT.

This clone was seen a handful of times. J is TRBJ2-5 and V is TRBV7-3; D is unclear. This CDR3 is built from 13 residues. From germline, CDR1 is SGHTA and CDR2 FQGTGA. Deletions cut 1 base from V and 3 bases from J, with 6 bases between. DNA for the CDR3: TGTGCCAGCAGCTTAATGGGCAAAGAGACCCAGTACTTC. Protein: CASSLMGKETQYF.

The chain recombines TRBV5-6 with TRBJ1-2, with 8 bases identical to TRBD1. Unmatched junction bases numbered 10, after V lost 4 bases and J lost 2 bases. Germline-derived CDR1 and CDR2 are SGHDT and YYEEEE. CDR3 size: 16 residues. The CDR3 loop is CASSPSHRGTNYGYTF. The CDR3 nucleotides read TGTGCCAGCAGCCCCTCCCACAGGGGGACAAACTATGGCTACACCTTC. The whole variable domain, remainder taken from reference TRBV5-6 and TRBJ1-2, is DAGVTQSPTHLIKTRGQQVTLRCSPKSGHDTVSWYQQALGQGPQFIFQYYEEEERQRGNFPDRFSGHQFPNYSSELNVNALLLGDSALYLCASSPSHRGTNYGYTFGSGTRLTVV.

This chain links TRBV18 with TRBJ1-4; D not certain. CDR1 is KGHSH, CDR2 LQKENI, per germline. The CDR3 has 13 residues. V dropped 3 bases and J dropped 5 bases, with 7 bases sitting between them. The CDR3 protein is CASSPSLNEKLFF. DNA of the CDR3: TGTGCCAGCTCACCCAGCCTCAATGAAAAACTGTTTTTT.

In this sample, this clone turned up once. V gene TRBV6-1 combines with J gene TRBJ1-2; TRBD1 agrees at 9 bases. Germline V gene sequence: CDR1 MNHNS, CDR2 SASEGT. This CDR3 is 14 amino acids long. V was pared by 4 bases and J by 8 bases, with 8 bases of the junction left unmatched. The CDR3 protein is CASSAATGGEGYTF. CDR3 sequence (DNA): TGTGCCAGCAGTGCCGCAACAGGGGGCGAAGGCTACACCTTC.